Listed below are T cell receptor beta chains from one sample, sequenced in a study of CD8 T cells in Susac syndrome. From the immunoSEQ multiplex PCR reads, TCRdb called clonotypes with MiXCR, one entry per CDR3 protein. The sample records some 110,000 distinct CDR3 sequences, about 92% being singletons. The specimen was CD8+ T cells from PBMCs. The receptor set was obtained from a human donor with multiple sclerosis. CDR3s include the opening cysteine and the closing phenylalanine or tryptophan. Fields, in order: V gene, D gene, clone size, CDR3 length, J gene, CDR3 DNA, CDR3 protein. A D gene is named only where the DNA matches it firmly. Size values are once, few and many counts, or a class for expanded clones, and some rows have none.

TRBV2	.	few	11	TRBJ1-2	TGTGCCAGCAAGGGGACTGGTGGCTACACCTTC	CASKGTGGYTF
TRBV24-1	.	.	16	TRBJ2-3	TGTGCCACCAGTGCGGACACCTGGGCTGCCGGGGAGGCGCAGTATTTT	CATSADTWAAGEAQYF
TRBV3-1	.	.	15	TRBJ1-5	TGTGCCAGCAGCCTCAACCCAGGGTTGGCTCAGCCCCAGCATTTT	CASSLNPGLAQPQHF
TRBV5-4	TRBD2	.	17	TRBJ2-1	TGTGCCAGCAGCGGGGGCCCGGGACTAGCGGGAGGCAATGAGCAGTTCTTC	CASSGGPGLAGGNEQFF
TRBV5-1	TRBD1	.	20	TRBJ2-2	TGCGCCAGCAGCTTTTTAATCGGGACCCCCGGGACAGGGGACACCGGGGAGCTGTTTTTT	CASSFLIGTPGTGDTGELFF
TRBV3-1	.	.	15	TRBJ2-7	TGTGCCAGCAGCCAAGGGTTAGCGTCCGTGGACGAGCAGTACTTC	CASSQGLASVDEQYF
TRBV19	.	.	14	TRBJ1-4	TGTGCCAGTAGCTTAGACAGACTCCATGAAAAACTGTTTTTT	CASSLDRLHEKLFF
TRBV11-2	.	.	16	TRBJ2-4	TGTGCCAGCAGCCCACACCGGGGGCAGGCCAAAAACATTCAGTACTTC	CASSPHRGQAKNIQYF
TRBV7-6	.	.	17	TRBJ2-6	TGTGCCAGCACCTCAAGACCTTCAGGGGCTGGGGCCAACGTCCTGACTTTC	CASTSRPSGAGANVLTF
TRBV7-9	.	.	16	TRBJ1-1	TGTGCCAGCAGGCTTTCACCGGGGCCCCCGAACACTGAAGCTTTCTTT	CASRLSPGPPNTEAFF